This entry features one TCR beta chain sequence. No antigen is known for it. There are 14 residues in the CDR3. With V trimmed by 2 bases and J by 6 bases, 3 bases remained unmatched. The germline V gene encodes CDR1 MNHNY and CDR2 SVGAGI (reference sequence). This table comes from immunoSEQ multiplex PCR, and its TCRdb copy is limited to in-frame clones, with some not included. The data contain approximately 200,000 clones, 80% to 90% of them singletons. The sample originates from a study of cytomegalovirus exposure and HLA in healthy donors. Study-wide points: According to reports, the classifier identified cytomegalovirus status with high specificity and sensitivity.

This clonotype originated in a woman in her late teens or twenties in good health and CMV-seronegative. The specimen was PBMCs. The rearrangement joins TRBV6-6 to TRBJ1-2; 10 nucleotides line up with TRBD1. The CDR3 reads CASSYPTGGDGYTF. The CDR3 nucleotides are TGTGCCAGCAGTTACCCGACAGGGGGCGATGGCTACACCTTC.